A single sample is the source of the 10 T cell receptor beta chains below, sequenced in a study of T cell repertoires in cytomegalovirus infection. TCRdb recomputed calls from the reads with MiXCR, one row per CDR3 protein. Of about 740,000 distinct CDR3 sequences in the sample, 35% to 40% were seen once. Sequenced sample: PBMCs. The receptors here all came from a human donor in good health (CMV status not recorded). Some clones in this sample may be carry-over from other donors' samples.

This clonotype was observed a few times. The chain has TRBV7-2 and TRBJ2-1; 9 positions agree with TRBD2. This CDR3 has 17 amino acids. V lost 5 bases and J lost 0; bases outside the gene matches: 8. From germline, CDR1 is SGHTA and CDR2 FQGNSA. CDR3: CASSITAGGLSYNEQFF. DNA of the CDR3: TGTGCCAGCAGCATAACAGCGGGGGGACTCTCCTACAATGAGCAGTTCTTC.

The gene calls are TRBV4-1 and TRBJ2-7, with TRBD1 as a possible D gene (5 bases). This CDR3 is built from 14 residues. The V end lost 1 base, the J end lost 5 bases, and 12 bases lay between the germline ends. In germline, CDR1 is MGHRA, CDR2 YSYEKL. Written as DNA, the CDR3 is TGCGCCAGCAGCCAAGTGTTAAGGGGCGACGAGCAGTACTTC. It encodes CASSQVLRGDEQYF.

The V gene is TRBV5-6, the J gene TRBJ2-2; 10 bases fit TRBD1. Per germline, CDR1 SGHDT and CDR2 YYEEEE. The length of the CDR3 is 13 residues. The V and J ends lost 6 bases and 5 bases, in that order; junction bases with no gene match: 1. In DNA form, the CDR3 reads TGTGCCAGCAAGGGACAGGGGACCGGGGAGCTGTTTTTT. It translates to CASKGQGTGELFF.

This rearrangement joins TRBV6-5 to TRBJ2-7, with D hard to call. Germline V gene lookup returns CDR1 MNHEY and CDR2 SVGAGI. The germline V and J ends were trimmed by 6 bases and 5 bases, with 11 bases remaining between them. The CDR3 spans 12 residues. CDR3 nucleotide sequence: TGTGCCAGCAGCCGAGGTTTGCACGAGCAGTACTTC. Residues: CASSRGLHEQYF.

V usage is TRBV12-3 or TRBV12-4 and J usage is TRBJ1-1; 8 bases are shared with TRBD1. With 1 base clipped from V and 13 bases from J, the junction kept 8 bases outside the gene matches. The CDR3 has 13 amino acids. The DNA of the CDR3 is TGTGCCAGCAGTTTAGGCGGACAGGGTAGTGTTTTCTTT. Protein product: CASSLGGQGSVFF.

This clonotype was observed a handful of times. The chain couples TRBV11-2 to TRBJ2-7; TRBD1 might be the D (5 bases). CDR1 is SGHAT and CDR2 is FQNNGV in the germline V gene. V lost 4 bases, J lost 4 bases, and 11 bases lay in between. CDR3 size: 13 residues. The CDR3 loop reads CASSSYRIYEQYF. The CDR3 nucleotides are TGTGCCAGCAGCTCCTACAGGATTTACGAGCAGTACTTC. Drawing the rest from reference TRBV11-2 and TRBJ2-7, the complete variable domain is EAGVAQSPRYKIIEKRQSVAFWCNPISGHATLYWYQQILGQGPKLLIQFQNNGVVDDSQLPKDRFSAERLKGVDSTLKIQPAKLEDSAVYLCASSSYRIYEQYFGPGTRLTVT.

This clonotype turned up a few times. The V call is TRBV27, the J call TRBJ2-1; TRBD2 is a possible D gene (5 bases). Germline CDR1 and CDR2: MNHEY and SMNVEV (reference sequence). Deletions cut 5 bases from V and 10 bases from J, with 18 bases between. The CDR3 length is 14 residues. Here the CDR3 DNA reads TGTGCCAGCAGTGTCGGACTCGAACTGATGGAGCAGTTCTTC. This gives the protein CASSVGLELMEQFF.

Comments on this clonotype: A read error is possible here, since a much larger clone lies one base away. Because it lacks the conserved phenylalanine or tryptophan at the end, this CDR3 is likely a read error. The chain links TRBV12-3 or TRBV12-4 to TRBJ2-7; D uncertain. The CDR3 length is 13 residues. Trimming pared 7 bases from V and 7 bases from J, leaving 17 bases between. The CDR3 protein is CASTPPSKAEQYL. The DNA for the CDR3 is TGTGCCAGCACCCCACCTTCAAAAGCGGAGCAGTACTTA.

The chain recombines TRBV5-6 with TRBJ1-2; 9 positions match TRBD1. The CDR3 extends over 17 amino acids. Germline V gene sequence: CDR1 SGHDT, CDR2 YYEEEE. Losses at the gene ends were 4 bases for V and 0 bases for J; bases not matched to a gene: 10. CDR3 DNA: TGTGCCAGCAGCCCCGGGACAGGGAGGTTCGCTAACTATGGCTACACCTTC. This gives the protein CASSPGTGRFANYGYTF.

This chain links TRBV6-6 with TRBJ2-2, with a possible D match to TRBD1 (6 bases). This CDR3 spans 14 amino acids. CDR1 MNHNY and CDR2 SVGAGI come from the germline V gene (reference sequence). Trimming shortened V by 6 bases and J by 6 bases, and 14 bases separated the two germline ends. Written as DNA, the CDR3 is TGTGCCAGCAGCCACGACGAGGGGGCCGGGGAGCTGTTTTTT. Amino acid sequence: CASSHDEGAGELFF.